Shown below are 3 T cell receptor beta chains from a single sample sequenced in a study of T cells expressing NK-cell markers. TCRdb reworked the 5' RACE reads into one entry per CDR3 protein, no DNA. This sample's table reports fewer than 550,000 distinct CDR3 sequences. The sample was blood T cells: a sorted CD56 or NKG2C T cell subset, CD4+ or CD8+ T cells, or bulk PBMC T cells (not recorded which). The receptors shown here come from a woman aged 45-65 years in good health.

This chain connects TRBV18 to TRBJ2-1; TCRdb outputs TRBD2, but without DNA this stays unchecked. Germline lookup yields CDR1 KGHSH and CDR2 LQKENI. This CDR3 is 17 amino acids long. The CDR3 loop reads CASSPPLGGSTYNEQFF. Combining the CDR3 with reference TRBV18 and TRBJ2-1 gives the whole variable domain NAGVMQNPRHLVRRRGQEARLRCSPMKGHSHVYWYRQLPEEGLKFMVYLQKENIIDESGMPKERFSAEFPKEGPSILRIQQVVRGDSAAYFCASSPPLGGSTYNEQFFGPGTRLTVL.

The chain couples TRBV12-3 or TRBV12-4 to TRBJ2-5; TCRdb gives TRBD2 as the D gene, but with no DNA this cannot be confirmed. The CDR3 has 14 amino acids. This CDR3 is CASSTLQGLETQYF.

This chain joins TRBV5-5 and TRBJ2-7. This CDR3 is built from 12 residues. The germline V gene encodes CDR1 SGHKS and CDR2 YYEKEE (reference sequence). The CDR3 reads CASSYTPYEQYF.